Shown below are 19 T cell receptor beta chains from a single sample sequenced in a study of control samples from healthy donors and cancer patients. Data came from immunoSEQ multiplex PCR; TCRdb stores just in-frame clones and leaves some out. In the table there are approximately 120,000 clones, 85% to 95% of which are singletons. The source material was PBMCs. Every receptor here comes from a man of 80 years or more with head and neck cancer.

The chain has TRBV7-9 and TRBJ2-3; D is uncertain. In germline, CDR1 is SEHNR, CDR2 FQNEAQ (reference sequence). V was clipped by 5 bases and J by 0 bases, with 9 bases between them. The CDR3 is 14 amino acids. CDR3 region: CASSPTLSTDTQYF. CDR3 nucleotide sequence: TGTGCCAGCAGCCCCACGCTAAGCACAGATACGCAGTATTTT.

The rearrangement links TRBV4-3 to TRBJ2-7, with D maybe TRBD2 (5 bases). From germline, CDR1 is LGHNA and CDR2 YSLEER. This CDR3 spans 14 amino acids. Trimming cost V 0 bases and J 5 bases, with 11 bases left between them. CDR3 nucleotide sequence: TGCGCCAGCAGCCAAGAAAAAGGGCGGGACGAGCAGTACTTC. It encodes CASSQEKGRDEQYF.

The chain employs TRBV5-4 and TRBJ2-6, with D tentatively TRBD1 (6 bases). Germline assignment: CDR1 SGHNT and CDR2 YYREEE (reference sequence). This CDR3 contains 16 residues. V shed 4 bases and J shed 0 bases, with 11 bases lying between them. The CDR3 nucleotides read TGTGCCAGCAGCCCGGGACAAGTCTCTGGGGCCAACGTCCTGACTTTC. This gives the protein CASSPGQVSGANVLTF.

The chain combines TRBV10-3 with TRBJ2-1; D is unresolved. This CDR3 has 13 residues. Germline loops: CDR1 ENHRY, CDR2 SYGVKD. The V gene lost 5 bases and the J gene lost 3 bases, with 8 bases spanning the gap. The CDR3 region is CAISSLDYNEQFF. The CDR3 DNA is TGTGCCATCAGTTCCCTGGACTACAATGAGCAGTTCTTC.

The rearrangement links TRBV6-6 to TRBJ2-1, with TRBD2 matching over 7 bases. Per the germline V gene, CDR1 is MNHNY and CDR2 is SVGAGI (reference sequence). The CDR3 sequence is 15 residues long. V was clipped by 6 bases and J by 0 bases; unmatched bases: 5. The CDR3 spells CASSPLADSYNEQFF. CDR3 nucleotide sequence: TGTGCCAGCAGCCCTCTAGCGGACTCCTACAATGAGCAGTTCTTC.

The V gene is TRBV19, the J gene TRBJ2-3; the D is unclear. V was pared by 3 bases and J by 3 bases, with 13 bases between. The CDR3 loop spans 15 amino acids. Per germline, CDR1 LNHDA and CDR2 SQIVND (reference sequence). The CDR3 sequence: CASSISLRRTDTQYF. The DNA of the CDR3 is TGTGCCAGTAGTATCTCGCTCAGAAGGACAGATACGCAGTATTTT.

This rearrangement joins TRBV2 to TRBJ2-7; D is unclear. This CDR3 region has 11 residues. Deletions cut 3 bases from V and 2 bases from J, with 2 bases between. Germline lookup yields CDR1 SNHLY and CDR2 FYNNEI. CDR3 sequence (DNA): TGTGCCAGCAGTGATGCCTACGAGCAGTACTTC. Protein product: CASSDAYEQYF.

This chain connects TRBV7-8 to TRBJ2-2; 8 positions match TRBD2. The V gene end was trimmed by 3 bases and the J gene end by 5 bases; junction bases not matched to a gene: 11. The CDR3 runs to 17 residues. Germline V gene data show CDR1 as SGHVS and CDR2 as FQNEAQ. CDR3 sequence: CASSLLMVREETGELFF. The CDR3 nucleotides read TGTGCCAGCAGCTTGTTAATGGTGCGGGAGGAAACCGGGGAGCTGTTTTTT.

The V and J genes are TRBV24-1 and TRBJ2-3; D is undetermined. Germline V gives CDR1 KGHDR, CDR2 SFDVKD. V lost 4 bases, J lost 0 bases, and 7 bases lay in between. The CDR3 is 14 amino acids. The CDR3 DNA follows: TGTGCCACCAGTGACCGTTTTAGCACAGATACGCAGTATTTT. Its translation: CATSDRFSTDTQYF.

This clone came up many times. The V and J genes are TRBV19 and TRBJ2-4; weak D call: TRBD2 (5 bases). In germline, CDR1 is LNHDA, CDR2 SQIVND (reference sequence). This CDR3 has 15 residues. Trimming pared 5 bases from V and 3 bases from J, leaving 14 bases between. CDR3 amino acids: CASSEGSAGKNIQYF. CDR3 DNA: TGTGCCAGTAGTGAAGGCTCCGCGGGCAAAAACATTCAGTACTTC. Looking up the rest from reference TRBV19 and TRBJ2-4 gives the full variable domain: DGGITQSPKYLFRKEGQNVTLSCEQNLNHDAMYWYRQDPGQGLRLIYYSQIVNDFQKGDIAEGYSVSREKKESFPLTVTSAQKNPTAFYLCASSEGSAGKNIQYFGAGTRLSVL.

V is TRBV9 and J is TRBJ2-1; either TRBD1 or TRBD2 may supply D (5 bases each). Per germline, CDR1 SGDLS and CDR2 YYNGEE. The CDR3 loop spans 15 amino acids. Trimming cost V 2 bases and J 8 bases, with 17 bases left between them. The CDR3 sequence: CASSVGKGTIDEQFF. In DNA, the CDR3 is TGTGCCAGCAGCGTGGGGAAAGGGACGATCGATGAGCAGTTCTTC.

V and J are TRBV5-6 and TRBJ2-7; a possible D gene is TRBD1 (6 bases). The V end lost 0 bases, the J end lost 4 bases, and 11 bases lay between the germline ends. Germline V gene lookup returns CDR1 SGHDT and CDR2 YYEEEE. This CDR3 has 14 residues. CDR3 protein: CASSLAGTYYEQYF. In DNA form, the CDR3 reads TGTGCCAGCAGCTTGGCCGGGACATATTACGAGCAGTACTTC.

The chain employs TRBV2 and TRBJ2-3; 14 bases fit TRBD2. The CDR3 extends over 18 amino acids. Germline CDR1 is SNHLY and CDR2 is FYNNEI. V lost 5 bases, J lost 5 bases, and 12 bases stayed unmatched. The CDR3 here is CASSPWTSGRKGEDTQYF. Here the CDR3 DNA reads TGTGCCAGCAGTCCATGGACTAGCGGGAGGAAAGGCGAAGATACGCAGTATTTT.

This chain connects TRBV6-5 to TRBJ2-2; 10 bases are shared with TRBD2. The CDR3 sequence is 15 residues long. The germline V gene has CDR1 MNHEY and CDR2 SVGAGI. V dropped 0 bases and J dropped 7; count of bases not matched to a gene: 2. The CDR3 spells CASSYSIAGGGELFF. The DNA for the CDR3 is TGTGCCAGCAGTTACTCGATAGCGGGGGGCGGGGAGCTGTTTTTT.

V usage is TRBV25-1 and J usage is TRBJ1-1; TRBD1 matches 7 bases. Per the germline V gene, CDR1 is MGHDK and CDR2 is SYGVNS. The V and J ends lost 5 bases and 10 bases, in that order; junction bases with no gene match: 13. The CDR3 is 14 amino acids. CDR3 nucleotide sequence: TGTGCCAGCAGTCAGGGGGGTAGTGCCAGTGGAGCTTTCTTT. Protein: CASSQGGSASGAFF.

The rearrangement links TRBV27 to TRBJ1-5, with D possibly matching TRBD1 (5 bases). The V gene's germline CDR1 is MNHEY and CDR2 SMNVEV (reference sequence). This CDR3 is 15 amino acids long. Trimming removed 6 bases at V and 2 bases at J, with 14 bases between. CDR3 in amino acids: CASSLDSFGNQPQHF. The CDR3 bases are TGTGCCAGCAGCTTAGACAGTTTTGGCAATCAGCCCCAGCATTTT.

This CDR3 reads CASSLYGSQETQYF. CDR3 coding DNA: TGCGCCAGCAGCTTGTACGGCTCCCAAGAGACCCAGTACTTC. The V and J genes are TRBV5-1 and TRBJ2-5, with D unclear. V shed 1 base and J shed 1 base, with 8 bases lying between them. The CDR3 is made up of 14 amino acids. Germline-derived CDR1 and CDR2 are SGHRS and YFSETQ. Full variable domain (outside the CDR3, taken from reference TRBV5-1 and TRBJ2-5): KAGVTQTPRYLIKTRGQQVTLSCSPISGHRSVSWYQQTPGQGLQFLFEYFSETQRNKGNFPGRFSGRQFSNSRSEMNVSTLELGDSALYLCASSLYGSQETQYFGPGTRLLVL.

The rearrangement joins TRBV10-3 to TRBJ2-1; 14 bases are a match to TRBD2. Looked up from germline, CDR1 is ENHRY and CDR2 is SYGVKD. J was trimmed by 0 bases and V by 8 bases; bases with no gene match: 3. The CDR3 runs to 16 residues. The CDR3, as DNA: TGTGCCATCGGGACTAGCGGGGGAGGCTCCTACAATGAGCAGTTCTTC. It specifies CAIGTSGGGSYNEQFF.

The rearrangement links TRBV4-1 to TRBJ1-5; 8 bases map to TRBD1. Germline CDR1 and CDR2: MGHRA and YSYEKL. CDR3 size: 16 residues. Unmatched junction bases numbered 9, after V lost 4 bases and J lost 4 bases. CDR3 sequence: CASSRSTGGLNQPQHF. As DNA, the CDR3 is TGCGCCAGCAGCCGGTCAACAGGGGGACTGAATCAGCCCCAGCATTTT.